This T cell receptor (beta chain) was identified during a study of Graves' ophthalmopathy and Graves' hyperthyroidism. From RNA, the CDR3 regions of TCR beta chains were amplified and sequenced. HTBI-primed RT-PCR formed the first round, and a multiplex PCR formed the second. MiXCR, run by TCRdb on the multiplex PCR reads, gives a single entry per CDR3 protein. The sample shows approximately 1.2 million distinct CDR3 sequences, about 38% of them seen only once. The hyperthyroidism patients, aged 18 to 65, had been newly diagnosed, with under 2 months' duration. Germline V gene sequence: CDR1 GTSNPN, CDR2 SVGIG (reference sequence). There are 13 residues in the CDR3.

The specimen was peripheral blood or thyroid tissue (not recorded which). The rearrangement links TRBV30 to TRBJ2-5; D uncertain. Judging by the DNA end, TRBJ2-1 fits better; the J call may be wrong. The TCR sequence derives from an adult man with Graves' hyperthyroidism. The CDR3 bases are TGTGCCTGGAGTGTACGAAAGGGTGAGACCCAGTTCTTC. It encodes CAWSVRKGETQFF.